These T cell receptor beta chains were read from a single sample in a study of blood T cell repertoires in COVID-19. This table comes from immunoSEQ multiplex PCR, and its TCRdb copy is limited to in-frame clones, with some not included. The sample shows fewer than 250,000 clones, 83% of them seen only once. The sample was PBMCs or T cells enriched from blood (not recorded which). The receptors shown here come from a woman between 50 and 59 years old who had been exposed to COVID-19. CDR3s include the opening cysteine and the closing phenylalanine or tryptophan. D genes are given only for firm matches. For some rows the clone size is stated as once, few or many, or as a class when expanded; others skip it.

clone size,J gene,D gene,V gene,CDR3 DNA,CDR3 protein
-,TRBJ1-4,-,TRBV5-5,TGTGCCAGCAGCTTCCCGACAGGTGAAAAACTGTTTTTT,CASSFPTGEKLFF
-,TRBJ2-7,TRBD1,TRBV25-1,TGTGCCAGCAGTGTAACAGGGGTTGTCGAGCAGTACTTC,CASSVTGVVEQYF
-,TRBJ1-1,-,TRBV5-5,TGTGCCAGCATCATGGGACTCGCAGGAACTGAAGCTTTCTTT,CASIMGLAGTEAFF
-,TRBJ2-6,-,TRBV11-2,TGTGCCAGCAGCTTAGATTCGTGGGGGCATGGGGCCAACGTCCTGACTTTC,CASSLDSWGHGANVLTF
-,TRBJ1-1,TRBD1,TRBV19,TGTGCCAGTCAAACACCGGGACAGCTGAACACTGAAGCTTTCTTT,CASQTPGQLNTEAFF
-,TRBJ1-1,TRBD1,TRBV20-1,TGCAGTGCGTGGGGGGACAGTGAAGCTTTCTTT,CSAWGDSEAFF
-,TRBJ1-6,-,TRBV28,TGTGCCTGCAGGGCGGGCTCCTATAATTCACCCCTCCACTTT,CACRAGSYNSPLHF
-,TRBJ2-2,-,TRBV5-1,TGCGCCAGCAGCTTCGGCAGGTCGGTGAACACCGGGGAGCTGTTTTTT,CASSFGRSVNTGELFF
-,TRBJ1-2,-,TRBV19,TGTGCCAGTAGAGGGATAAGGACAGCCGATTCTAACTATGGCTACACCTTC,CASRGIRTADSNYGYTF
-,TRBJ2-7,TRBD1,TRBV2,TGTGCCAGCACGGGACAGGGAAGGGACCAGACCTACGAGCAGTACTTC,CASTGQGRDQTYEQYF
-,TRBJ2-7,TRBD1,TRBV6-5,TGTGCTAGTAGGCAGGGGGTCTACGAGCAGTACTTC,CASRQGVYEQYF
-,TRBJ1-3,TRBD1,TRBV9,TGTGCCAGCAGCCCCCGACAGGGAACTGGAAACACCATATATTTT,CASSPRQGTGNTIYF
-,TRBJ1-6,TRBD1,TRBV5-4,TGTGCCAGCAGCTCGGGACAGGGCTATAATTCACCCCTCCACTTT,CASSSGQGYNSPLHF
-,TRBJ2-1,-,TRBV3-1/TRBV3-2,TGTGCCAGCAGCCAAGCAACAGGGTATCTCAATGAGCAGTTCTTC,CASSQATGYLNEQFF
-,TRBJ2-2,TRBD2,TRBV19,TGTGCCAGCCGGGGAGGGTGGTCGAACACCGGGGAGCTGTTTTTT,CASRGGWSNTGELFF
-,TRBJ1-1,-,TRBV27,TGTGCCAGCAGTTTCACGGGTGGGAGAAACACTGAAGCTTTCTTT,CASSFTGGRNTEAFF
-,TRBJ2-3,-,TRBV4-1,TGCGCCAGCAGCCAAGATCCTAGCAGATACACAGATACGCAGTATTTT,CASSQDPSRYTDTQYF
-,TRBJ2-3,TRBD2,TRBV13,TGTGCCAGCAGCTTAGGCGAGGGACTAGCGGGGAGCACAGATACGCAGTATTTT,CASSLGEGLAGSTDTQYF
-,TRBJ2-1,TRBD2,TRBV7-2,TGTGCCAGCAGCTCGCGGGTGGCGGGGGACTCCTACAATGAGCAGTTCTTC,CASSSRVAGDSYNEQFF
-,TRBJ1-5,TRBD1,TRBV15,TGTGCCACCAGCAGACCTTACACCGGGACAGGGAACAGTAGCAATCAGCCCCAGCATTTT,CATSRPYTGTGNSSNQPQHF
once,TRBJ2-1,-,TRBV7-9,TGTGCCAGCAGCTTAGCTCGGCGGAATGAGCAGTTCTTC,CASSLARRNEQFF
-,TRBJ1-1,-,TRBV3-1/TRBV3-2,TGTGCCAGCAGCCAAGGTCAGGTGGTTGAAGCTTTCTTT,CASSQGQVVEAFF
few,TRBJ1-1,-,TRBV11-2,TGTGCCAGCAGCTTAGCCAGGGGCACCGAAGCTTTCTTT,CASSLARGTEAFF
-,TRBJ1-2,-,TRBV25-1,TGTGCCAGCAGTCCCCCGGGAACGAATTTCTATGGCTACACCTTC,CASSPPGTNFYGYTF